These T cell receptor beta chains were read from a single sample in a study of cytomegalovirus exposure and HLA in healthy donors. This table comes from immunoSEQ multiplex PCR, and its TCRdb copy is limited to in-frame clones, with some not included. The sample records around 93,000 clones, roughly four fifths being singletons. Input material: PBMCs. The source is a man aged 25-45 years in good health and CMV-seropositive. Both conserved end residues are part of each CDR3.

TRBV5-4	TRBJ1-2	CASSPETGFRGGDGYTF
TRBV7-2	TRBJ2-2	CASSQRGGRTGELFF
TRBV30	TRBJ2-3	CAWSTQKIDTQYF
TRBV30	TRBJ2-7	CAWSVGGSSYEQYF
TRBV6-1	TRBJ2-7	CASSENSGTYEQYF
TRBV5-4	TRBJ2-5	CASSLVGGQETQYF
TRBV14	TRBJ2-1	CASSFHSGRSSYNEQFF
TRBV28	TRBJ2-7	CASSVPSGLSYEQYF
TRBV27	TRBJ2-7	CASSSLAGDREQYF
TRBV11-2	TRBJ2-2	CASSLGFSTGELFF
TRBV18	TRBJ1-4	CASSPGVAQTNEKLFF
TRBV11-3	TRBJ2-1	CASSSEGAGGSKFF
TRBV18	TRBJ1-3	CASSPSFTGTGNTIYF
TRBV11-2	TRBJ1-2	CASSQSGLANYGYTF
TRBV7-9	TRBJ1-5	CASSLDRGNQPQHF
TRBV7-9	TRBJ2-5	CASSLVTGALMETQYF
TRBV6-1	TRBJ2-7	CASSPLEEQYF
TRBV6-5	TRBJ2-1	CASRLGSNNEQFF
TRBV29-1	TRBJ2-3	CSVSSGRKDTQYF
TRBV4-3	TRBJ2-3	CASSQVGLAGGTDTQYF
TRBV5-1	TRBJ1-2	CASSLDQGRGYTF
TRBV7-8	TRBJ2-2	CASSFDSTGELFF
TRBV2	TRBJ2-1	CASSRLAGENEQFF
TRBV7-9	TRBJ2-5	CASSSQPGVQETQYF
TRBV5-1	-	CASSLVTGSYEQYF
TRBV6-5	TRBJ1-1	CASTDRGNTEAFF
TRBV5-8	TRBJ1-4	CASSFGTAGEKLFF
TRBV19	TRBJ1-5	CASKAYRGDQPQHF
TRBV6-4	TRBJ2-7	CASSVGQTCEQYF
TRBV6-5	TRBJ2-4	CASSSSGAKNIQYF
TRBV2	TRBJ1-2	CASSVGRGADYGYTF
TRBV4-1	TRBJ2-7	CASSQGTGDYEQYF
TRBV10-3	TRBJ2-3	CAISESKFPEQITDTQYF
TRBV10-3	TRBJ2-7	CAISARQGNEQYF
TRBV27	TRBJ2-7	CASRMGQNYEQYF
TRBV6-5	TRBJ1-5	CASSFDRLSQPQHF
TRBV28	TRBJ1-5	CASSSSGGLSQPQHF
TRBV5-1	TRBJ1-4	CASSLIAGQGGEKLFF
TRBV6-5	TRBJ2-5	CASGRETQYF
TRBV6-6	TRBJ2-5	CASAEGTQYF
TRBV11-2	TRBJ2-7	CASRPGTSGRAYEQYF
TRBV19	TRBJ1-5	CASNGVVNSNQPQHF
TRBV15	TRBJ2-3	CATSRVPPRLATDTQYF
TRBV4-1	TRBJ2-4	CASSQTGLAGAAKYF
TRBV6-5	TRBJ2-7	CASSGRLAGTYEQYF
TRBV5-1	TRBJ2-5	CASSLYVSGRASSETQYF
TRBV7-7	TRBJ2-3	CASSLLGTSGTSTDTQYF
TRBV11-2	TRBJ2-7	CASSLQQGKLDEQYF
TRBV4-2	TRBJ2-2	CASSQNLGLAGELFF
TRBV5-1	TRBJ2-3	CASSLVGTGADTQYF
TRBV29-1	TRBJ2-7	CSVVAGGYEQYF
TRBV6-5	TRBJ2-1	CASRRSPGYNEQFF
TRBV19	TRBJ2-3	CASSMGSARASGSTDTQYF
TRBV28	TRBJ1-1	CASRSTGLAFF
TRBV6-5	-	CASSYSGHPAYEQYF
TRBV11-3	TRBJ2-2	CASSPGLGGDTGELFF
TRBV6-1	TRBJ1-5	CASREIAGPQPQHF
TRBV4-2	TRBJ1-1	CASSEEDRRATEAFF